This passage covers 26 T cell receptor beta chains from one sample sequenced in a study of blood T cell repertoires in COVID-19. The method was immunoSEQ multiplex PCR; TCRdb's version includes in-frame clones alone and lacks a portion of them. The sample gives more than 55,000 clones, around 67% of which show up once; about 15% is in the top ten. What was sequenced was peripheral blood. The receptor set was obtained from a woman in her 70s with acute or convalescent COVID-19.

The rearrangement links TRBV5-1 to TRBJ1-2, with D possibly matching TRBD1 (5 bases). The germline V gene encodes CDR1 SGHRS and CDR2 YFSETQ. Trimming cost V 0 bases and J 1 base, with 25 bases left between them. The CDR3 length is 20 residues. The CDR3 DNA follows: TGCGCCAGCAGCTTGGACAGGCTGAAAGGAAAAGGGCTGATTAACTATGGCTACACCTTC. Translation: CASSLDRLKGKGLINYGYTF.

The chain recombines TRBV28 with TRBJ1-3; D is unclear. Trimming shortened V by 2 bases and J by 2 bases, and 7 bases separated the two germline ends. This CDR3 is 14 amino acids long. Germline V gives CDR1 MDHEN, CDR2 SYDVKM. CDR3 amino acids: CASSLTLTGNTIYF. The DNA for the CDR3 is TGTGCCAGCAGTTTAACATTGACTGGAAACACCATATATTTT.

The chain joins TRBV29-1 to TRBJ2-1, with D perhaps TRBD1 (5 bases). The CDR3 contains 14 residues. V was shortened by 5 bases and J by 3 bases, with 14 bases between the two germline ends. Germline CDR1 SQVTM, CDR2 ANQGSEA. CDR3 residues: CSVPDSLDYNEQFF. As DNA, the CDR3 is TGCAGCGTTCCCGACAGCCTGGACTACAATGAGCAGTTCTTC.

This chain uses TRBV15 with TRBJ1-4; D remains ambiguous. The V end lost 3 bases, the J end lost 7 bases, and 12 bases lay between the germline ends. This CDR3 spans 14 amino acids. The germline CDR1 and CDR2 sequences are LNHNV and YYDKDF (reference sequence). The CDR3 coding sequence is TGTGCCACCAGCAGTGGAGGGCGCGGTGAAAAACTGTTTTTT. It yields the protein CATSSGGRGEKLFF.

The rearrangement uses TRBV10-3 and TRBJ2-1, with 12 positions matching TRBD1. The V gene end was trimmed by 4 bases and the J gene end by 9 bases; junction bases not matched to a gene: 7. From germline, CDR1 is ENHRY and CDR2 SYGVKD. The CDR3 has 15 residues. DNA for the CDR3: TGTGCCATCAGTGCGGGACAGGGGGCTAGGGGTGAGCAGTTCTTC. Encoded protein: CAISAGQGARGEQFF.

V gene TRBV11-3 combines with J gene TRBJ2-5; 7 bases fit TRBD1. The V segment lost 5 bases and the J segment 1 base; nucleotides outside the gene matches: 4. CDR1 and CDR2 from the germline V gene are SGHNT and YENEEA. CDR3 size: 14 residues. Written as DNA, the CDR3 is TGTGCCAGCAGCCGGGACAGAACCCAAGAGACCCAGTACTTC. Its translation: CASSRDRTQETQYF.

This clone appeared many times. V and J are TRBV7-2 and TRBJ1-1; D is possibly TRBD1 (6 bases). V shed 5 bases and J shed 4 bases, with 11 bases lying between them. The germline CDR1 and CDR2 sequences are SGHTA and FQGNSA. This CDR3 contains 13 residues. CDR3 nucleotides: TGTGCCAGCAGCAAAGAAGGGGGCACTGAAGCTTTCTTT. Translation: CASSKEGGTEAFF. Combining the CDR3 with reference TRBV7-2 and TRBJ1-1 gives the whole variable domain GAGVSQSPSNKVTEKGKDVELRCDPISGHTALYWYRQSLGQGLEFLIYFQGNSAPDKSGLPSDRFSAERTGGSVSTLTIQRTQQEDSAVYLCASSKEGGTEAFFGQGTRLTVV.

This chain links TRBV19 with TRBJ2-1; no clear D gene. V lost 5 bases and J lost 2, with 10 bases in between. The CDR3 has 14 residues. Germline lookup yields CDR1 LNHDA and CDR2 SQIVND (reference sequence). The CDR3 sequence is CASSPTTTYNEQFF. The CDR3 nucleotides read TGTGCCAGTAGTCCCACTACTACCTACAATGAGCAGTTCTTC.

The rearrangement joins TRBV24-1 to TRBJ2-5; D is possibly TRBD1 (6 bases). The CDR3 runs 15 residues. The V and J ends lost 3 bases and 4 bases respectively, with 14 bases between them. CDR1 is KGHDR and CDR2 is SFDVKD in the germline V gene. CDR3 protein: CATSDPTGISETQYF. The CDR3 nucleotides read TGTGCCACCAGTGATCCTACAGGGATTTCAGAGACCCAGTACTTC.

The chain recombines TRBV5-4 with TRBJ2-1; 7 nucleotides align to TRBD1. Germline-derived CDR1 and CDR2 are SGHNT and YYREEE (reference sequence). The CDR3 has 15 amino acids. V shed 1 base, J shed 7 bases, and the junction held 8 bases outside the gene matches. The DNA of the CDR3 is TGTGCCAGCAGCTTGTGGACAGGCGGAAGGAATGAGCAGTTCTTC. It is translated as CASSLWTGGRNEQFF. The full variable domain, completed using reference TRBV5-4 and TRBJ2-1, is ETGVTQSPTHLIKTRGQQVTLRCSSQSGHNTVSWYQQALGQGPQFIFQYYREEENGRGNFPPRFSGLQFPNYSSELNVNALELDDSALYLCASSLWTGGRNEQFFGPGTRLTVL.

This clone came up a few times. V gene TRBV27 combines with J gene TRBJ1-6; D is uncertain. Germline lookup yields CDR1 MNHEY and CDR2 SMNVEV (reference sequence). Trimming left V 3 bases short and J 3 bases short, with 3 bases between. This CDR3 has 13 residues. This CDR3 is CASSFSYNSPLHF. The CDR3 coding sequence is TGTGCCAGCAGTTTTAGCTATAATTCACCCCTCCACTTT.

V and J are TRBV19 and TRBJ1-2; possibly TRBD1 for D (5 bases). V lost 1 base to trimming and J lost 2 bases, with 11 bases between them. This CDR3 is built from 15 residues. Looked up from germline, CDR1 is LNHDA and CDR2 is SQIVND (reference sequence). CDR3 protein: CASSIGGLGNYGYTF. CDR3 nucleotides: TGTGCCAGTAGTATAGGGGGCCTAGGGAACTATGGCTACACCTTC.

V and J are TRBV7-8 and TRBJ2-2; D call uncertain. The CDR3 consists of 16 residues. Germline loops: CDR1 SGHVS, CDR2 FQNEAQ. The V gene lost 2 bases and the J gene lost 0 bases, with 10 bases spanning the gap. The CDR3 bases are TGTGCCAGCAGCTTACGCGGTTTCGCGAACACCGGGGAGCTGTTTTTT. Protein product: CASSLRGFANTGELFF.

The chain is built from TRBV29-1 and TRBJ1-2, with 7 positions matching TRBD1. The CDR3 is made up of 13 amino acids. Trimming at V came to 7 bases and at J to 7 bases, leaving 12 bases not matched to a gene. CDR1 is SQVTM and CDR2 is ANQGSEA in the germline V gene. The CDR3 bases are TGCAGCGCTTGGGTAACAGGGGTCGCTGGCTACACCTTC. Amino acid sequence: CSAWVTGVAGYTF.

The rearrangement links TRBV30 to TRBJ1-1; a possible D gene is TRBD1 (5 bases). Germline CDR1 is GTSNPN and CDR2 is SVGIG (reference sequence). Trimming left V 7 bases short and J 6 bases short, with 12 bases between. The CDR3 has 11 amino acids. The chain's CDR3 is CASRGSAEAFF. The CDR3 bases are TGTGCCTCGAGGGGTAGCGCTGAAGCTTTCTTT.

This clone turned up a few times. The chain links TRBV7-9 to TRBJ2-7; D is undetermined. CDR3 length equals 16 residues. Germline V CDR1 and CDR2: SEHNR, FQNEAQ (reference sequence). V was shortened by 5 bases and J by 0 bases, with 17 bases between the two germline ends. The chain's CDR3 is CASSPPRWSYSYEQYF. CDR3 nucleotides: TGTGCCAGCAGCCCCCCCAGGTGGTCCTACTCCTACGAGCAGTACTTC.

This clone was found once. This chain joins TRBV3-1 (or the pseudogene TRBV3-2) and TRBJ1-6; possible D gene TRBD1, 5 bases. V was shortened by 2 bases and J by 10 bases, with 18 bases between the two germline ends. The V gene's germline CDR1 is LGHDT and CDR2 YNNKEL (reference sequence). The CDR3 has 16 amino acids. The CDR3 sequence: CASSQKPVGLASPLHF. In DNA, the CDR3 is TGTGCCAGCAGCCAAAAACCCGTGGGACTTGCCTCACCCCTCCACTTT.

The J gene is TRBJ1-2, the V gene TRBV5-4; 9 bases are shared with TRBD1. Germline assignment: CDR1 SGHNT and CDR2 YYREEE (reference sequence). With 3 bases clipped from V and 10 bases from J, the junction kept 1 base outside the gene matches. CDR3 length: 11 residues. CDR3 in amino acids: CASSWDRDYTF. CDR3 nucleotide sequence: TGTGCCAGCAGCTGGGACAGGGACTACACCTTC.

The chain uses TRBV7-2 and TRBJ2-1; TRBD2 matches at 7 bases. The CDR3 is 14 residues long. Germline CDR1 is SGHTA and CDR2 is FQGNSA. V was clipped by 5 bases and J by 4 bases; unmatched bases: 5. The chain's CDR3 is CASSDRTRYNEQFF. CDR3 nucleotide sequence: TGTGCCAGCAGCGATCGGACTAGGTACAATGAGCAGTTCTTC.

The chain uses TRBV2 and TRBJ1-2; tentatively, D is TRBD1 (5 bases). V lost 6 bases and J 0 bases, leaving 11 bases between the germline ends. CDR1 is SNHLY, CDR2 FYNNEI, per germline. The CDR3 spans 14 residues. The CDR3 DNA reads TGTGCCAGCAGGCGGGACGGAGCTAACTATGGCTACACCTTC. Translated, it gives CASRRDGANYGYTF. The entire variable domain, with the rest obtained from reference TRBV2 and TRBJ1-2, is as follows: EPEVTQTPSHQVTQMGQEVILRCVPISNHLYFYWYRQILGQKVEFLVSFYNNEISEKSEIFDDQFSVERPDGSNFTLKIRSTKLEDSAMYFCASRRDGANYGYTFGSGTRLTVV.

This clone was seen ten or more times. This sequence joins TRBV7-2 and TRBJ2-7, with D possibly TRBD1 on 5 matching bases. Germline loops: CDR1 SGHTA, CDR2 FQGNSA. The germline V and J ends were trimmed by 2 bases and 6 bases, with 11 bases remaining between them. This CDR3 region has 13 residues. The CDR3 loop is CASSLLQAGEQYF. The CDR3 DNA is TGTGCCAGCAGCTTATTACAGGCTGGCGAGCAGTACTTC.

V gene TRBV5-8 combines with J gene TRBJ2-7; D remains ambiguous. The CDR3 length is 14 residues. Germline CDR1 and CDR2: SGHTS and YDEGEE. Deletions cut 6 bases from V and 1 base from J, with 14 bases between. The CDR3 spells CASTLPTDSYEQYF. CDR3 DNA sequence: TGTGCCAGCACTTTGCCGACTGATTCCTACGAGCAGTACTTC.

The V and J genes are TRBV9 and TRBJ1-3, with TRBD1 as a possible D gene (5 bases). The CDR3 runs 15 residues. The V end lost 6 bases, the J end lost 0 bases, and 13 bases lay between the germline ends. From germline, CDR1 is SGDLS and CDR2 YYNGEE. CDR3 coding DNA: TGTGCCAGCACCCTCGGGACTGCCTCTGGAAACACCATATATTTT. It specifies CASTLGTASGNTIYF.

This clone has just a few counts. The rearrangement links TRBV5-6 to TRBJ2-1; possibly TRBD1 for D (6 bases). This CDR3 comprises 15 residues. Per germline, CDR1 SGHDT and CDR2 YYEEEE. V lost 2 bases and J 2 bases, leaving 11 bases between the germline ends. The CDR3 loop is CASSLQGVAYNEQFF. DNA of the CDR3: TGTGCCAGCAGCTTACAGGGAGTAGCCTACAATGAGCAGTTCTTC.

The rearrangement uses TRBV9 and TRBJ1-1, with TRBD1 matching over 9 bases. The J segment lost 4 bases and the V segment lost 0 bases, leaving 7 bases of the junction unmatched. This CDR3 has 16 residues. Germline values: CDR1 SGDLS, CDR2 YYNGEE. This CDR3 is CASSVGTGALSTEAFF. CDR3 nucleotides: TGTGCCAGCAGCGTAGGGACAGGGGCATTGAGCACTGAAGCTTTCTTT.

This clone was detected once. The chain couples TRBV12-5 to TRBJ1-1, with 9 positions matching TRBD1. The CDR3 is 15 residues long. Per the germline V gene, CDR1 is LGHNT and CDR2 is FRNRAP. V lost 2 bases to trimming and J lost 3 bases; unmatched junction nucleotides: 4. The CDR3 sequence is CASGLPWTGDTEAFF. Here the CDR3 DNA reads TGTGCTAGTGGTTTGCCCTGGACAGGGGACACTGAAGCTTTCTTT.